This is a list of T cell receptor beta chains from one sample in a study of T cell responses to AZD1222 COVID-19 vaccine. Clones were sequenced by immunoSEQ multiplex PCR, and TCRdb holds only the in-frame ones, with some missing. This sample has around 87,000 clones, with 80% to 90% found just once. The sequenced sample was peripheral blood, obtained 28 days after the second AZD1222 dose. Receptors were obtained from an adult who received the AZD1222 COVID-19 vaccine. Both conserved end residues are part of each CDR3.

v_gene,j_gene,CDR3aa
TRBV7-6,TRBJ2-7,CASSFGTAFHEQYF
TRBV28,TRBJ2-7,CASSLTAGSSEQYF
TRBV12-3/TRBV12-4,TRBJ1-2,CASRSDRGEGYTF
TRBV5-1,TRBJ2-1,CASSDWTGTSNEQFF
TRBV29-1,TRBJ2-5,CSAAGETQYF
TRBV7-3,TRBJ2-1,CASSTGTSSNEQFF
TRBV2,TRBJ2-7,CASRPGTYYEQYF
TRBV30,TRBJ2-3,CAWTSGAYTDTQYF
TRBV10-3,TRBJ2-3,CAISDGGGSTDTQYF
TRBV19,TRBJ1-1,CASNAHQGVNTEAFF
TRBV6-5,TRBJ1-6,CASTPDRWDSPLHF
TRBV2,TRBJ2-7,CASKGQEGYEQYF
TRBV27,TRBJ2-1,CASSLFASSSSYNEQFF
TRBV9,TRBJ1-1,CASSFGTGNTEAFF
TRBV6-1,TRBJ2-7,CASSEGRNYEQYF
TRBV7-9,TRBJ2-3,CASSLRTGDTDTQYF
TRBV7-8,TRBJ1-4,CASRGDGNEKLFF
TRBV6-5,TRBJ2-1,CASRRTVNNEQFF
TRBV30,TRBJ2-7,CAWSVDHRGGLNYEQYF
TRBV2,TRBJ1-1,CASSATANTEAFF
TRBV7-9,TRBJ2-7,CASRAGLSSYEQYF
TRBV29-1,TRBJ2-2,CSAGTGSTNTGELFF
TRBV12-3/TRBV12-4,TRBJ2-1,CASSWGDNEQFF
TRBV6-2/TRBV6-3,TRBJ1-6,CASSYVGQGSSPLHF
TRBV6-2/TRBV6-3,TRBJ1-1,CASSYSPWGVDTEAFF
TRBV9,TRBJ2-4,CASSVIIQYF
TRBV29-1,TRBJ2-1,CSVEASGSYEQFF
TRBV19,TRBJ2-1,CASSVTSGRHEQFF
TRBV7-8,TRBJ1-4,CASSLAGAGQGAGKLFF
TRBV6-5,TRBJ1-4,CASSIQGLGEKLFF
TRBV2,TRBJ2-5,CASSDWGQGWETQYF
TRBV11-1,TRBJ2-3,CASSLWGPSTDTQYF
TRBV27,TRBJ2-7,CASGRTGYEQYF
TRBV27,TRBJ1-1,CASSFAGINTEAFF
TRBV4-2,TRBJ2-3,CASSRGGRGADTQYF
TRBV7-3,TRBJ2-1,CASSPGTSGTNEQFF
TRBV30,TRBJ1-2,CASRLGGYTF
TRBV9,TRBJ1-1,CASASQGGTEAFF
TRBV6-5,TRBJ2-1,CASSYSGVHNEQFF
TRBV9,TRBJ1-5,CASSNRQICNQPQHF
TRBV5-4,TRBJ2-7,CASSQQQTFEQYF
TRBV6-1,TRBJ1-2,CASSEYLSNYGYTF
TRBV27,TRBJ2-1,CASSLPSSGVNEQFF
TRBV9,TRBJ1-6,CASSVGDNSPLHF
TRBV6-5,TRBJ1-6,CASSYRPGARAPLHF